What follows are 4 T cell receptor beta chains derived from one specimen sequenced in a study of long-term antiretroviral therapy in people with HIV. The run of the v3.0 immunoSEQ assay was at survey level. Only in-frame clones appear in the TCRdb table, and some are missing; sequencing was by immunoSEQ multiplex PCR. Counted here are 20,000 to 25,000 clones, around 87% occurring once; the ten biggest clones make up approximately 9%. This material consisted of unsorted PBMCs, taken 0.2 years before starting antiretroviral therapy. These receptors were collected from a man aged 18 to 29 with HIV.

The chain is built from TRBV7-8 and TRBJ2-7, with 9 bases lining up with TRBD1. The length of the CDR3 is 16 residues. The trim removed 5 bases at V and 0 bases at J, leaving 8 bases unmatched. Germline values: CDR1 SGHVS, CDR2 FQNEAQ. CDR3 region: CASSHRTGDFSYEQYF. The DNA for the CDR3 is TGTGCCAGCAGCCACCGGACAGGGGATTTCTCCTACGAGCAGTACTTC.

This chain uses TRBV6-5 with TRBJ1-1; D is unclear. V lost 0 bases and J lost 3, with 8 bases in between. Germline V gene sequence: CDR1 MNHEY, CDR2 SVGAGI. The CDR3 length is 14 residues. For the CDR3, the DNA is TGTGCCAGCAGTTACTCAGCGGGGTACACTGAAGCTTTCTTT. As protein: CASSYSAGYTEAFF.

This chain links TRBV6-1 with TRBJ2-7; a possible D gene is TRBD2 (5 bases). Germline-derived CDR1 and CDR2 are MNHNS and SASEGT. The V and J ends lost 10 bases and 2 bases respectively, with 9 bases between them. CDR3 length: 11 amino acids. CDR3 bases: TGTGCCACCCGGGAAGCCTACGAGCAGTACTTC. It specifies CATREAYEQYF.

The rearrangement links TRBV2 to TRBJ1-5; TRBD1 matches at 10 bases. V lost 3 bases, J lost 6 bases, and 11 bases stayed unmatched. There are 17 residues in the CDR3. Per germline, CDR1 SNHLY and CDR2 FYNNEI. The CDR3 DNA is TGTGCCAGCAGTGAGGGAAGGACAGGGGGTCCCGGTCAGCCCCAGCATTTT. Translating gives CASSEGRTGGPGQPQHF.